Below, 20 T cell receptor beta chains from the same sample are listed, as sequenced in a study of blood T cell repertoires in COVID-19. Libraries were prepared by immunoSEQ multiplex PCR; TCRdb keeps only in-frame clonotypes and omits some of them. The sample lists over 130,000 clones; about 90% were seen once. The sequenced sample consisted of peripheral blood. These receptors all come from a man aged 55 to 70 with active or convalescent COVID-19.

V usage is TRBV6-2 or TRBV6-3 and J usage is TRBJ2-1; TRBD2 aligns across 10 bases. J lost 3 bases, V lost 4 bases, and 6 bases had no gene match. Germline-derived CDR1 and CDR2 are MNHEY and SVGEGT. The CDR3 totals 16 residues. CDR3 residues: CASSSPLAGDYNEQFF. The CDR3 nucleotides read TGTGCCAGCAGTTCTCCCCTAGCGGGAGACTACAATGAGCAGTTCTTC.

The gene calls are TRBV5-1 and TRBJ1-1; a possible D gene is TRBD1 (6 bases). The germline V and J ends were trimmed by 2 bases and 10 bases, with 21 bases remaining between them. CDR1 is SGHRS and CDR2 is YFSETQ in the germline V gene. The CDR3 has 15 residues. The CDR3 sequence is CASSLQTGLETGAFF. In nucleotides, the CDR3 is TGCGCCAGCAGCTTACAGACAGGCCTCGAGACCGGAGCTTTCTTT.

The V call is TRBV2, the J call TRBJ2-1, with TRBD1 identical over 7 bases. CDR1 is SNHLY, CDR2 FYNNEI, per germline. Losses at the gene ends were 5 bases for V and 9 bases for J; bases not matched to a gene: 4. The CDR3 spans 12 residues. CDR3 sequence reads: CASSKTGLEQFF. The CDR3 nucleotides read TGTGCCAGCAGTAAGACAGGGCTTGAGCAGTTCTTC.

The rearrangement uses TRBV19 and TRBJ1-1, with 7 bases aligning to TRBD1. The V and J ends lost 10 bases and 1 base, in that order; junction bases with no gene match: 9. Germline V CDR1 and CDR2: LNHDA, SQIVND (reference sequence). The length of the CDR3 is 14 residues. The CDR3 sequence is CATITDRANTEAFF. The CDR3 DNA reads as TGTGCCACTATAACCGACAGGGCGAACACTGAAGCTTTCTTT.

The rearrangement uses TRBV4-1 and TRBJ2-7; TRBD1 matches 9 bases. CDR3 length: 13 residues. Germline V gene data show CDR1 as MGHRA and CDR2 as YSYEKL. Trimming at V came to 6 bases and at J to 5 bases, leaving 5 bases not matched to a gene. For the CDR3, the DNA is TGCGCCAGCAGGGCGACAGGGGGGGACGAGCAGTACTTC. It encodes CASRATGGDEQYF.

V usage is TRBV6-6 and J usage is TRBJ2-1, with 11 bases lining up with TRBD2. After removal of 2 bases from V and 10 bases from J, the junction contained 7 bases not matched to a gene. Germline values: CDR1 MNHNY, CDR2 SVGAGI (reference sequence). CDR3 length equals 15 residues. CDR3 sequence reads: CASSYVSGRVREQFF. The CDR3 DNA follows: TGTGCCAGCAGTTACGTTAGCGGGAGGGTCAGGGAGCAGTTCTTC.

The V gene is TRBV15, the J gene TRBJ1-1; TRBD1 agrees at 11 bases. In germline, CDR1 is LNHNV, CDR2 YYDKDF (reference sequence). This CDR3 has 16 amino acids. The trim removed 0 bases at V and 5 bases at J, leaving 5 bases unmatched. CDR3 bases: TGTGCCACCAGCAGAGATAGGGGACAGGGGGAGACTGAAGCTTTCTTT. Its translation is CATSRDRGQGETEAFF.

The J gene is TRBJ2-6, the V gene TRBV19; D remains ambiguous. Trimming took 8 bases from V and 0 from J, leaving 14 bases between them. The CDR3 is 16 amino acids. Germline CDR1 is LNHDA and CDR2 is SQIVND (reference sequence). This CDR3 reads CASREGGYSGANVLTF. Here the CDR3 DNA reads TGTGCCAGTCGTGAAGGCGGTTACTCTGGGGCCAACGTCCTGACTTTC.

The V call is TRBV28, the J call TRBJ1-1; TRBD1 might be the D (5 bases). Germline CDR1 and CDR2: MDHEN and SYDVKM. V was clipped by 2 bases and J by 0 bases, with 13 bases between them. CDR3 length equals 16 residues. The CDR3 region is CASSLTGKPLNTEAFF. In nucleotides, the CDR3 is TGTGCCAGCAGTTTAACAGGAAAACCCTTGAACACTGAAGCTTTCTTT.

The V gene is TRBV7-9, the J gene TRBJ1-2; 9 bases line up with TRBD1. CDR3 length: 13 amino acids. Trimming at V came to 6 bases and at J to 8 bases, leaving 7 bases not matched to a gene. Germline V gives CDR1 SEHNR, CDR2 FQNEAQ (reference sequence). The CDR3 region has the DNA TGTGCCAGCAGTCGGGGACAGGGAGAAGGCTACACCTTC. It translates to CASSRGQGEGYTF.

The CDR3 coding sequence is TGTGCCAGCAGTTATAGCCAGACGATAGCCAAAAACATTCAGTACTTC. Translating gives CASSYSQTIAKNIQYF. This rearrangement joins TRBV6-2 or TRBV6-3 to TRBJ2-4; D not resolved. Between the trimmed V and J ends, which lost 3 bases and 0 bases, there was a span of 12 bases. The CDR3 has 16 amino acids. From germline, CDR1 is MNHEY and CDR2 SVGEGT.

The chain joins TRBV7-2 to TRBJ1-2; D is ambiguous. V was clipped by 5 bases and J by 4 bases, with 14 bases between them. Germline loops: CDR1 SGHTA, CDR2 FQGNSA. The length of the CDR3 is 14 residues. CDR3 region: CASSALGQLYGYTF. The CDR3 coding sequence is TGTGCCAGCAGCGCCCTTGGGCAGCTCTATGGCTACACCTTC. Full variable domain (outside the CDR3, taken from reference TRBV7-2 and TRBJ1-2): GAGVSQSPSNKVTEKGKDVELRCDPISGHTALYWYRQSLGQGLEFLIYFQGNSAPDKSGLPSDRFSAERTGGSVSTLTIQRTQQEDSAVYLCASSALGQLYGYTFGSGTRLTVV.

The chain employs TRBV20-1 and TRBJ2-7; 14 bases fit TRBD2. V was clipped by 3 bases and J by 0 bases; unmatched bases: 10. This CDR3 is built from 18 residues. The V gene's germline CDR1 is DFQATT and CDR2 SNEGSKA (reference sequence). The CDR3 nucleotides are TGCAGTGCTAGTCACCATCAAGGGACTAGCGGGAGCTCCTACGAGCAGTACTTC. Its protein product is CSASHHQGTSGSSYEQYF.

CDR3 sequence: CSVESQGLAKNIQYF. In DNA form, the CDR3 reads TGCAGCGTTGAGTCTCAGGGCTTGGCCAAAAACATTCAGTACTTC. The chain has TRBV29-1 and TRBJ2-4, with D possibly matching TRBD1 (5 bases). Per germline, CDR1 SQVTM and CDR2 ANQGSEA. This CDR3 is built from 15 residues. V lost 3 bases to trimming and J lost 1 base, with 13 bases between them.

V usage is TRBV5-1 and J usage is TRBJ2-5; TRBD1 matches at 8 bases. Trimming cost V 0 bases and J 5 bases; bases outside gene matches: 6. CDR1 SGHRS and CDR2 YFSETQ come from the germline V gene. CDR3 length: 15 amino acids. CDR3 coding DNA: TGCGCCAGCAGCTTGGCCCCAGGGGGCTTGGAGACCCAGTACTTC. It specifies CASSLAPGGLETQYF.

This chain connects TRBV19 to TRBJ2-2; possible D gene TRBD2, 5 bases. Germline V gene sequence: CDR1 LNHDA, CDR2 SQIVND (reference sequence). The CDR3 sequence is 14 residues long. V was trimmed by 3 bases and J by 7 bases, leaving 12 bases between them. CDR3 DNA sequence: TGTGCCAGTAGTATTCGGCCCGCGGGCGGGGAGCTGTTTTTT. The encoded protein is CASSIRPAGGELFF. The variable domain in full, with the rest retrieved from reference TRBV19 and TRBJ2-2, is DGGITQSPKYLFRKEGQNVTLSCEQNLNHDAMYWYRQDPGQGLRLIYYSQIVNDFQKGDIAEGYSVSREKKESFPLTVTSAQKNPTAFYLCASSIRPAGGELFFGEGSRLTVL.

In its sample, this clone was seen once. The CDR3: CATSRDGGGDTEAFF. The DNA of the CDR3 is TGTGCCACCAGCAGAGATGGAGGGGGGGACACTGAAGCTTTCTTT. V gene TRBV15 combines with J gene TRBJ1-1; a possible D gene is TRBD1 (6 bases). This CDR3 contains 15 residues. The germline gives CDR1 LNHNV, CDR2 YYDKDF (reference sequence). Trimming removed 0 bases from V and 3 bases from J, with 11 bases in between.

This chain uses TRBV19 with TRBJ1-6; 8 nucleotides line up with TRBD1. Trimming took 7 bases from V and 10 from J; bases not matched to a gene: 9. Germline V CDR1 and CDR2: LNHDA, SQIVND (reference sequence). The CDR3 covers 14 residues. This CDR3 reads CASTHRGTGSPLHF. The CDR3 DNA reads TGTGCCAGTACCCACAGGGGGACGGGGTCACCCCTCCACTTT.

A single count supports this clone. The chain recombines TRBV7-2 with TRBJ2-5; 9 bases align to TRBD1. The V segment lost 1 base and the J segment 0 bases; nucleotides outside the gene matches: 0. The CDR3 has 15 amino acids. From germline, CDR1 is SGHTA and CDR2 FQGNSA. The DNA of the CDR3 is TGTGCCAGCAGCTTAGGGGACAGGGACCAAGAGACCCAGTACTTC. Protein: CASSLGDRDQETQYF.

The chain has TRBV10-3 and TRBJ1-1; TRBD1 aligns across 7 bases. Looked up from germline, CDR1 is ENHRY and CDR2 is SYGVKD. This CDR3 comprises 13 residues. After removal of 4 bases from V and 11 bases from J, the junction contained 10 bases not matched to a gene. DNA of the CDR3: TGTGCCATCAGTGTACAGGGGTCTTCAAGGGCTTTCTTT. Translated: CAISVQGSSRAFF.